This passage covers 16 T cell receptor beta chains from one sample sequenced in a study of blood T cell repertoires in COVID-19. Some clones are missing from TCRdb's copy, which holds only in-frame ones; the method was immunoSEQ multiplex PCR. Of tens of thousands of clones in the sample, 75% to 90% were seen once. Material: peripheral blood. These receptors were collected from a woman aged 55-70 years with active COVID-19.

This clone showed up just once. This chain links TRBV18 with TRBJ1-1; TRBD1 matches 7 bases. CDR1 is KGHSH and CDR2 is LQKENI in the germline V gene. The CDR3 loop spans 13 amino acids. V trimming: 3 bases; J trimming: 6 bases; junction bases outside the gene matches: 4. The DNA of the CDR3 is TGTGCCAGCTCACCGTGGACAGGACCTGAAGCTTTCTTT. This translates into CASSPWTGPEAFF.

This clone was detected only a few times. This chain links TRBV4-1 with TRBJ2-5; 9 nucleotides line up with TRBD2. Germline V lookup: CDR1 MGHRA, CDR2 YSYEKL. Trimming removed 1 base from V and 5 bases from J; junction bases left unmatched: 5. This CDR3 is 15 amino acids long. CDR3 DNA sequence: TGCGCCAGCAGCCAAGGGCGGGGGGGGCTGGAGACCCAGTACTTC. This codes for CASSQGRGGLETQYF.

V is TRBV6-5 and J is TRBJ1-2; 9 positions match TRBD1. Germline V gene lookup returns CDR1 MNHEY and CDR2 SVGAGI. The V segment lost 1 base and the J segment 5 bases; nucleotides outside the gene matches: 5. The CDR3 contains 15 residues. The CDR3 nucleotides are TGTGCCAGCAGTTACTTCACAGGGGGCTTTTATGGCTACACCTTC. Translation gives CASSYFTGGFYGYTF.

The genes are TRBV3-1 (or the pseudogene TRBV3-2) and TRBJ1-1; the D is unclear. In germline, CDR1 is LGHDT, CDR2 YNNKEL (reference sequence). This CDR3 region has 14 residues. The germline V and J ends were trimmed by 3 bases and 1 base, with 9 bases remaining between them. CDR3 in amino acids: CASSHSAENTEAFF. DNA for the CDR3: TGTGCCAGCAGCCATAGCGCAGAGAACACTGAAGCTTTCTTT.

The V and J genes are TRBV11-3 and TRBJ2-7, with D possibly matching TRBD1 (6 bases). V gave up 5 bases and J gave up 3 bases, with 14 bases separating them. Germline CDR1 reads SGHNT; CDR2 reads YENEEA. This CDR3 spans 14 amino acids. CDR3 sequence: CASSPGHGIYEQYF. The CDR3 coding sequence is TGTGCCAGCAGCCCGGGACACGGGATCTACGAGCAGTACTTC.

The chain is built from TRBV9 and TRBJ1-1; tentative D call: TRBD1 (6 bases). The CDR3 has 13 residues. The germline gives CDR1 SGDLS, CDR2 YYNGEE. The ends were cut back, 4 bases at V and 4 bases at J, with 11 bases in the middle. CDR3 loop: CASSPQGRTEAFF. Written as DNA, the CDR3 is TGTGCCAGCAGCCCCCAGGGGCGCACTGAAGCTTTCTTT.

The chain recombines TRBV7-2 with TRBJ1-5; D not resolved. With 4 bases removed from V and 1 base from J, the gap between germline ends came to 11 bases. The V gene's germline CDR1 is SGHTA and CDR2 FQGNSA. The CDR3 contains 15 residues. The CDR3 sequence: CASSWAGLSNQPQHF. DNA for the CDR3: TGTGCCAGCAGCTGGGCAGGTTTAAGCAATCAGCCCCAGCATTTT.

This clone showed up just a few times. This chain links TRBV14 with TRBJ1-5; D is undetermined. Germline CDR1 and CDR2: SGHDN and FVKESK. CDR3 length equals 13 residues. Trimming removed 0 bases from V and 7 bases from J, with 7 bases in between. The CDR3 coding sequence is TGTGCCAGCAGCCAAGACCCGCAGCAGCCCCAGCATTTT. Amino acid sequence: CASSQDPQQPQHF.

The chain combines TRBV2 with TRBJ2-5; 9 bases match TRBD1. The V segment lost 7 bases and the J segment 3 bases; nucleotides outside the gene matches: 9. This CDR3 contains 15 residues. Germline-derived CDR1 and CDR2 are SNHLY and FYNNEI. Here the CDR3 reads CASTGTGPGEETQYF. The CDR3 DNA is TGTGCCAGCACAGGGACAGGGCCGGGGGAAGAGACCCAGTACTTC.

This chain links TRBV6-5 with TRBJ1-6; TRBD1 matches 7 bases. Germline CDR1 MNHEY, CDR2 SVGAGI. The CDR3 has 15 residues. The J segment lost 9 bases and the V segment lost 5 bases, leaving 10 bases of the junction unmatched. The CDR3, as DNA: TGTGCCAGCAGTACCGGAGACAGGGTTGGTTCACCCCTCCACTTT. Amino acids: CASSTGDRVGSPLHF.

The chain joins TRBV5-4 to TRBJ1-6; D ambiguous. The CDR3 length is 15 residues. Germline loops: CDR1 SGHNT, CDR2 YYREEE (reference sequence). V lost 4 bases and J lost 5, with 13 bases in between. The CDR3 bases are TGTGCCAGCAGCCCCGGTGCGGTAAATAATTCACCCCTCCACTTT. This codes for CASSPGAVNNSPLHF.

V is TRBV5-5 and J is TRBJ1-4; D not resolved. The CDR3 consists of 14 residues. Trimming pared 1 base from V and 6 bases from J, leaving 10 bases between. The V gene's germline CDR1 is SGHKS and CDR2 YYEKEE (reference sequence). DNA of the CDR3: TGTGCCAGCAGCTTGAAGAGAACCGATGAAAAACTGTTTTTT. The encoded protein is CASSLKRTDEKLFF.

The chain has TRBV2 and TRBJ2-2; 9 nucleotides agree with TRBD2. In germline, CDR1 is SNHLY, CDR2 FYNNEI. The CDR3 is made up of 17 amino acids. With V trimmed by 6 bases and J by 1 base, 9 bases remained unmatched. The CDR3 sequence is CASSAPGLALNTGELFF. DNA of the CDR3: TGTGCCAGCAGCGCACCTGGACTAGCGCTGAACACCGGGGAGCTGTTTTTT.

The rearrangement joins TRBV3-1 (or the pseudogene TRBV3-2) to TRBJ2-7, with TRBD2 matching over 9 bases. Looked up from germline, CDR1 is LGHDT and CDR2 is YNNKEL (reference sequence). V shed 2 bases and J 7 bases; nucleotides not matched to a gene: 3. The CDR3 runs 13 residues. The CDR3 protein is CASSQSSGVEQYF. The CDR3 DNA is TGTGCCAGCAGCCAATCTAGCGGGGTGGAGCAGTACTTC.

The genes are TRBV11-3 and TRBJ2-2; 10 positions match TRBD1. V was clipped by 4 bases and J by 12 bases; unmatched bases: 14. This CDR3 contains 16 residues. In germline, CDR1 is SGHNT, CDR2 YENEEA. This CDR3 reads CASSSPTGQGGVKLFF. The DNA for the CDR3 is TGTGCCAGCAGCTCGCCAACCGGACAGGGGGGAGTAAAGCTGTTTTTT.

This clone was found once. The chain couples TRBV7-9 to TRBJ1-2; TRBD1 aligns across 8 bases. Germline V lookup: CDR1 SEHNR, CDR2 FQNEAQ (reference sequence). V lost 5 bases to trimming and J lost 8 bases; unmatched junction nucleotides: 4. The CDR3 extends over 12 amino acids. Here the CDR3 DNA reads TGTGCCAGCAGCCTTGACAGGGGCGGCTACACCTTC. Encoded protein: CASSLDRGGYTF. The entire variable domain, with the rest obtained from reference TRBV7-9 and TRBJ1-2, is as follows: DTGVSQNPRHKITKRGQNVTFRCDPISEHNRLYWYRQTLGQGPEFLTYFQNEAQLEKSRLLSDRFSAERPKGSFSTLEIQRTEQGDSAMYLCASSLDRGGYTFGSGTRLTVV.